These T cell receptor beta chains were read from a single sample in a study of OX40 agonist ivuxolimab in advanced cancers. Method: immunoSEQ multiplex PCR; TCRdb's copy keeps in-frame clones and lacks some. This table holds about 73,000 clones, approximately 86% found once. The source material was CD4+ or CD8+ T cells sorted from blood, sampled in a trial of the OX40 agonist ivuxolimab. These receptors all stem from an adult with an advanced solid tumor such as melanoma, head and neck, liver or kidney cancer. CDR3s include the opening cysteine and the closing phenylalanine or tryptophan. Fields, in order: V gene, J gene, D gene, clone size, CDR3 DNA, CDR3 protein. D genes are given only for firm matches. Expanded clones get a size class; other rows say once, few or many, or leave the size out.

>TRBV11-2|TRBJ2-3|TRBD1|NA
TGTGCCAGCAGCACAGGACAGGGAACTAGCACAGATACGCAGTATTTT
CASSTGQGTSTDTQYF
>TRBV5-5|TRBJ2-2|NA|few
TGTGCCAGCAGCCCCACAGGGAGTGGGACCGGGGAGCTGTTTTTT
CASSPTGSGTGELFF
>TRBV18|TRBJ2-7|NA|NA
TGTGCCAGCTCACCCCCGGCAGCAGGGCCGTACGAGCAGTACTTC
CASSPPAAGPYEQYF
>TRBV2|TRBJ1-5|TRBD1|NA
TGTGCCAGCAGTTTAGACAGGGCAGGCCAGCCCCAGCATTTT
CASSLDRAGQPQHF
>TRBV19|TRBJ1-6|TRBD1|NA
TGTGCCAGTAGCACGCGACAGGGGAGGAATTCACCCCTCCACTTT
CASSTRQGRNSPLHF
>TRBV6-6|TRBJ1-2|TRBD1|NA
TGTGCCAGCAGTGACGGACAGGGGAGGGACTATGGCTACACCTTC
CASSDGQGRDYGYTF
>TRBV7-9|TRBJ1-1|TRBD1|NA
TGTGCCAGCAGCCGCGGACAGGAGAACACTGAAGCTTTCTTT
CASSRGQENTEAFF
>TRBV2|TRBJ1-2|NA|NA
TGTGCCAGCAGTGGGGAGAGGTTGGATGGCTACACCTTC
CASSGERLDGYTF
>TRBV6-6|TRBJ2-7|NA|NA
TGTGCCAGCAGCCACGGGTGGAACGAGCAGTACTTC
CASSHGWNEQYF
>TRBV11-2|TRBJ2-2|NA|NA
TGTGCCAGCAGCGTGTACATCACCGGGGAGCTGTTTTTT
CASSVYITGELFF
>TRBV7-2|TRBJ2-2|NA|NA
TGTGCCAGCAGCTTAGGACTTCTAAACACCGGGGAGCTGTTTTTT
CASSLGLLNTGELFF
>TRBV5-1|TRBJ2-2|TRBD2|NA
TGCGCCAGCAGTGTTCGCGGGGGGCATTCGGCCGGGGAGCTGTTTTTT
CASSVRGGHSAGELFF
>TRBV2|TRBJ1-1|NA|NA
TGTGCCAGCACAGGAGACCAGGGACGCAAAGCTTTCTTT
CASTGDQGRKAFF
>TRBV7-7|TRBJ2-5|TRBD2|NA
TGTGCTAGCAGCTCCGGACTAGCGGGGAGGGAGGCCCAGTACTTC
CASSSGLAGREAQYF
>TRBV11-3|TRBJ2-2|NA|NA
TGTGCCAGCCGCGGGGGTCCGGGACAACCCAACACCGGGGAGCTGTTTTTT
CASRGGPGQPNTGELFF
>TRBV6-5|TRBJ1-4|NA|NA
TGTGCCAGCAGTTGGGAGAGTGCAACTAATGAAAAACTGTTTTTT
CASSWESATNEKLFF
>TRBV10-2|TRBJ1-1|NA|few
TGCGCCAGCAGTGAATCCTCTGAAAGGGTGAACACTGAAGCTTTCTTT
CASSESSERVNTEAFF
>TRBV19|TRBJ2-7|NA|NA
TGTGCCAGTAGTCCTCGACTTGGGTCGCCCTACGAGCAGTACTTC
CASSPRLGSPYEQYF
>TRBV19|TRBJ1-2|TRBD1|NA
TGTGCCAGTAGTGTCCCAGGGGGCGGCTATGGCTACACCTTC
CASSVPGGGYGYTF
>TRBV6-5|TRBJ1-5|NA|NA
TGTGCCAGCAGTTACGGGACGGCTAACAATCAGCCCCAGCATTTT
CASSYGTANNQPQHF
>TRBV7-2|TRBJ2-2|NA|few
TGTGCCAGCAGCTTAGTTCGGACCACCGGGGAGCTGTTTTTT
CASSLVRTTGELFF
>TRBV7-3|TRBJ2-3|TRBD2|NA
TGTGCCAGCAGTTTCCTCAGCGGCGGGGGAAGGACAGATACGCAGTATTTT
CASSFLSGGGRTDTQYF
>TRBV7-9|TRBJ1-4|TRBD1|NA
TGTGCCAGCAGCTTAGCGACAGGGAACAGGGGGAATGAAAAACTGTTTTTT
CASSLATGNRGNEKLFF
>TRBV9|TRBJ2-3|TRBD1|NA
TGTGCCAGCAGCGCCGACACAGGGGACAGCACAGATACGCAGTATTTT
CASSADTGDSTDTQYF
>TRBV30|TRBJ2-3|TRBD1|NA
TGTGCCTGGGGGACAGGGAGCACAGATACGCAGTATTTT
CAWGTGSTDTQYF
>TRBV29-1|TRBJ2-7|NA|NA
TGCAGCGTTGGGGTTCAACCGAACTCCTACGAGCAGTACTTC
CSVGVQPNSYEQYF
>TRBV7-9|TRBJ1-2|TRBD1|NA
TGTGCCAGCAGCTTAGACCCGGGACAGGGGGGCTATGGCTACACCTTC
CASSLDPGQGGYGYTF
>TRBV2|TRBJ2-7|TRBD1|NA
TGTGCCAGCAGTGAAGAACAGGGGGGCACCTACGAGCAGTACTTC
CASSEEQGGTYEQYF
>TRBV9|TRBJ2-1|NA|NA
TGTGCCAGCAGCGTCGGCGGGGCCACTCTCAATGAGCAGTTCTTC
CASSVGGATLNEQFF
>TRBV6-6|TRBJ1-5|TRBD1|NA
TGTGCCAGCAAGCCTTCGACAGGGTCGGAGCAGCCCCAGCATTTT
CASKPSTGSEQPQHF
>TRBV11-2|TRBJ2-7|NA|NA
TGTGCCAGCAGCTTAGCCGGTAGCTCCTACGAGCAGTACTTC
CASSLAGSSYEQYF
>TRBV7-2|TRBJ1-2|TRBD1|NA
TGTGCCAGCAGCTTCGACAGGGGGTTTTATGGCTACACCTTC
CASSFDRGFYGYTF
>TRBV10-1|TRBJ2-3|NA|once
TGCGCCAGCAGTGAGGATCTCCTTCTTCCTACGCAGTATTTT
CASSEDLLLPTQYF
>TRBV5-1|TRBJ2-3|TRBD2|NA
TGCGCCAGCAGCTTTCCACTAGCGGGGGCAGATACGCAGTATTTT
CASSFPLAGADTQYF
>TRBV29-1|TRBJ2-5|TRBD2|NA
TGCAGCGTTGGTTCGGGAGGTGAGACCCAGTACTTC
CSVGSGGETQYF
>TRBV18|TRBJ2-7|TRBD2|NA
TGTGCCAGCTCACTAGCGTCTAGCGGGAGGGCCGAGCAGTACTTC
CASSLASSGRAEQYF
>TRBV15|TRBJ2-1|TRBD2|NA
TGTGCCACCAGCGCCGGACTAGCGCGCGATGAGCAGTTCTTC
CATSAGLARDEQFF
>TRBV11-2|TRBJ2-7|NA|NA
TGTGCCAGCAGCATCGGACAGAGCGAGCAGTACTTC
CASSIGQSEQYF
>TRBV19|TRBJ1-2|NA|NA
TGTGCCAGCAACCGGGCGTTTGAAGGGAGGGGCTACACCTTC
CASNRAFEGRGYTF
>TRBV9|TRBJ1-4|TRBD1|NA
TGTGCCAGCAGCGTAGCGGGGACAGGGAATAATGAAAAACTGTTTTTT
CASSVAGTGNNEKLFF
>TRBV30|TRBJ1-3|NA|NA
TGTGCCTGGAGTGACGGTTCAGGAAACACCATATATTTT
CAWSDGSGNTIYF
>TRBV4-3|TRBJ1-5|NA|NA
TGCGCCAGCAGCCAAGACTGGGGGTGGCAGCCCCAGCATTTT
CASSQDWGWQPQHF
>TRBV9|TRBJ1-5|TRBD1|NA
TGTGCCAGCAGCGAGGGAACAGGGGAGGGCCAGCCCCAGCATTTT
CASSEGTGEGQPQHF
>TRBV6-6|TRBJ2-5|NA|NA
TGTGCCAGCAGCCGGGACAAAGCCAGGGAGACCCAGTACTTC
CASSRDKARETQYF